Presented here are 27 T cell receptor beta chains from one specimen sequenced in a study of T cells in Graves' hyperthyroidism and ophthalmopathy. RNA transcripts served as the template for amplifying TCR beta CDR3 regions. During a first-round RT-PCR of the TCR CDR3, the HTBI primer set was used. TCRdb fed the multiplex PCR reads into MiXCR, producing one record per CDR3 protein. This sample yields fewer than 500,000 distinct CDR3 sequences, of which about 13% are seen a single time; 20% belongs to the top ten. The sequenced material came from blood. The origin of the receptors is a man between 25 and 39 years old with Graves' hyperthyroidism that later progressed to Graves' ophthalmopathy.

CDR3 loop: CSASSWRSYNEQFF. CDR3 sequence (DNA): TGCAGTGCTAGTTCGTGGAGGAGCTACAATGAGCAGTTCTTC. The genes are TRBV20-1 and TRBJ2-1, with D possibly matching TRBD2 (5 bases). Germline V gives CDR1 DFQATT, CDR2 SNEGSKA (reference sequence). The CDR3 loop spans 14 amino acids. Between the trimmed V and J ends, which lost 3 bases and 3 bases, there was a span of 12 bases.

Notes on this clonotype: It may be a read error: a sequence one base away is much more abundant. The rearrangement links TRBV28 to TRBJ1-2, with D perhaps matching TRBD1 (5 bases). The CDR3 totals 13 residues. V lost 6 bases, J lost 0 bases, and 8 bases lay in between. Germline CDR1 and CDR2: MDHEN and SYDVKM. The CDR3 sequence is CASSCRANYGYTF. In DNA, the CDR3 is TGTGCCAGCAGCTGCAGGGCTAACTATGGCTACACCTTC.

The sample holds many counts of this clonotype. The chain combines TRBV27 with TRBJ2-7; tentative D call: TRBD1 (5 bases). The CDR3 is made up of 15 amino acids. The ends were cut back, 0 bases at V and 2 bases at J, with 11 bases in the middle. Germline lookup yields CDR1 MNHEY and CDR2 SMNVEV (reference sequence). CDR3 region: CASSLSVTGPYEQYF. Here the CDR3 DNA reads TGTGCCAGCAGTTTATCGGTTACAGGACCCTACGAGCAGTACTTC.

This clonotype was found a few times. The rearrangement joins TRBV7-6 to TRBJ1-1, with D uncertain. Germline CDR1 and CDR2: SGHVS and FNYEAQ. V was trimmed by 1 base and J by 0 bases, leaving 9 bases between them. The CDR3 runs to 15 residues. CDR3 sequence: CASSLDGRLNTEAFF. CDR3 in DNA: TGTGCCAGCAGCTTAGACGGCAGGTTGAACACTGAAGCTTTCTTT.

At least ten counts were recorded for this clonotype. This chain links TRBV12-3 or TRBV12-4 with TRBJ2-1; D unresolved. The CDR3 consists of 11 residues. V lost 3 bases to trimming and J lost 9 bases, with 6 bases between them. The CDR3 DNA follows: TGTGCCAGCAGTTTGACCGCTGAGCAGTTCTTC. Translated: CASSLTAEQFF.

This clonotype has a handful of counts. This chain connects TRBV29-1 to TRBJ2-1; 11 bases match TRBD1. The CDR3 length is 14 residues. Looked up from germline, CDR1 is SQVTM and CDR2 is ANQGSEA. Losses at the gene ends were 7 bases for V and 6 bases for J; bases not matched to a gene: 8. CDR3 nucleotide sequence: TGCAGCGGCGAGCCCGGGACAGGGGGCAATGAGCAGTTCTTC. Residues: CSGEPGTGGNEQFF.

The gene calls are TRBV5-4 and TRBJ2-7; 8 nucleotides line up with TRBD1. The CDR3 runs to 13 residues. With V trimmed by 4 bases and J by 5 bases, 5 bases remained unmatched. Germline values: CDR1 SGHNT, CDR2 YYREEE (reference sequence). The CDR3 DNA reads TGTGCCAGCAGCATGACAGGGGTCCACGAGCAGTACTTC. Its translation is CASSMTGVHEQYF.

This clonotype was seen only a few times. This sequence joins TRBV28 and TRBJ2-7; the D gene is possibly TRBD1 (5 bases). Trimming pared 8 bases from V and 6 bases from J, leaving 17 bases between. This CDR3 has 13 amino acids. The germline V gene encodes CDR1 MDHEN and CDR2 SYDVKM. The CDR3 here is CASSPSVRGEQYF. The CDR3 nucleotides are TGTGCCAGCTCTCCCTCGGTTAGGGGCGAGCAGTACTTC. The full variable domain, rest sourced from reference TRBV28 and TRBJ2-7, is DVKVTQSSRYLVKRTGEKVFLECVQDMDHENMFWYRQDPGLGLRLIYFSYDVKMKEKGDIPEGYSVSREKKERFSLILESASTNQTSMYLCASSPSVRGEQYFGPGTRLTVT.

This clonotype occurred many times. The chain couples TRBV3-1 to TRBJ2-7; D is unclear. The V gene's germline CDR1 is LGHDT and CDR2 YNNKEL (reference sequence). V was clipped by 1 base and J by 4 bases, with 5 bases between them. CDR3 length: 12 amino acids. The CDR3 sequence: CASSQGLYEQYF. The CDR3 bases are TGTGCCAGCAGCCAAGGGCTTTACGAGCAGTACTTC.

The rearrangement links TRBV6-5 to TRBJ2-7; 10 bases align to TRBD2. CDR1 MNHEY and CDR2 SVGAGI come from the germline V gene. The CDR3 consists of 15 residues. V shed 3 bases, J shed 2 bases, and the junction held 4 bases outside the gene matches. CDR3 sequence: CASSYSGGRPYEQYF. CDR3 bases: TGTGCCAGCAGTTATAGCGGGGGGAGACCCTACGAGCAGTACTTC.

V is TRBV3-1 and J is TRBJ2-7, with 12 bases aligning to TRBD1. The CDR3 covers 17 residues. The germline V gene has CDR1 LGHDT and CDR2 YNNKEL (reference sequence). With V trimmed by 4 bases and J by 4 bases, 11 bases remained unmatched. This chain's CDR3 is CASSPKTGTGGGYEQYF. CDR3 DNA sequence: TGTGCCAGCAGCCCCAAAACCGGGACAGGGGGCGGGTACGAGCAGTACTTC.

This clonotype has at least ten counts. This rearrangement joins TRBV9 to TRBJ2-7, with 7 positions matching TRBD1. V was pared by 3 bases and J by 6 bases, with 9 bases of the junction left unmatched. The germline V gene has CDR1 SGDLS and CDR2 YYNGEE. There are 14 residues in the CDR3. CDR3 protein: CASSAGDSYIEQYF. The CDR3 nucleotides read TGTGCCAGCAGCGCCGGGGACAGCTATATCGAGCAGTACTTC.

The CDR3 region is CSVGTGLDTIYF. The CDR3 region has the DNA TGCAGCGTTGGGACCGGTTTGGACACCATATATTTT. The J gene is TRBJ1-3, the V gene TRBV29-1; D is undetermined. With 4 bases removed from V and 8 bases from J, the gap between germline ends came to 12 bases. Germline CDR1 is SQVTM and CDR2 is ANQGSEA. The CDR3 sequence is 12 residues long.

With respect to this clonotype: This could be a read error, since a much larger clone is one nucleotide away. The CDR3, as DNA: TGCGCCAGCAACCAAGCCCGAGGCACTGAAGCTTTCTTT. Amino acids: CASNQARGTEAFF. The chain employs TRBV4-1 and TRBJ1-1; D uncertain. Germline-derived CDR1 and CDR2 are MGHRA and YSYEKL. This CDR3 is built from 13 residues.

The CDR3 DNA sequence: TGTGCCAGTATCTTGACAGGGGGGAATACTGAAGCTTTCTTT. Protein sequence: CASILTGGNTEAFF. The V call is TRBV19, the J call TRBJ1-1; 9 nucleotides line up with TRBD1. J gave up 5 bases and V 7 bases, and 8 bases lay outside the gene matches. This CDR3 is built from 14 residues. Germline V gene data show CDR1 as LNHDA and CDR2 as SQIVND (reference sequence). Looking up the rest from reference TRBV19 and TRBJ1-1 gives the full variable domain: DGGITQSPKYLFRKEGQNVTLSCEQNLNHDAMYWYRQDPGQGLRLIYYSQIVNDFQKGDIAEGYSVSREKKESFPLTVTSAQKNPTAFYLCASILTGGNTEAFFGQGTRLTVV.

This clonotype showed up many times. The CDR3 coding sequence is TGTGCCAGCAGTCAACGTAACAGGGGGGATAATTCACCCCTCCACTTT. It codes for CASSQRNRGDNSPLHF. The chain employs TRBV12-3 or TRBV12-4 and TRBJ1-6; TRBD1 aligns across 8 bases. This CDR3 region has 16 residues. Germline trimming cut 5 bases from V and 5 bases from J; bases unmatched to any gene: 8.

The CDR3 DNA follows: TGTGCCAGCCAAACTGGAACAGGGCCCTACGAGCAGTACTTC. It codes for CASQTGTGPYEQYF. The rearrangement joins TRBV3-1 to TRBJ2-7; D is perhaps TRBD1 (6 bases). The CDR3 is 14 residues long. CDR1 LGHDT and CDR2 YNNKEL come from the germline V gene (reference sequence). V was trimmed by 8 bases and J by 2 bases, leaving 16 bases between them.

This clonotype was found a few times. This chain connects TRBV7-9 to TRBJ2-4, with 7 bases matching TRBD2. In germline, CDR1 is SEHNR, CDR2 FQNEAQ (reference sequence). The CDR3 is made up of 12 amino acids. Losses at the gene ends were 4 bases for V and 9 bases for J; bases not matched to a gene: 3. The CDR3 loop reads CASSWPGGIQYF. Written as DNA, the CDR3 is TGTGCCAGCAGCTGGCCGGGGGGCATTCAGTACTTC.

This clonotype came up many times. The gene calls are TRBV6-1 and TRBJ2-5, with TRBD2 identical over 9 bases. The CDR3 extends over 14 amino acids. The V and J ends lost 3 bases and 6 bases, in that order; junction bases with no gene match: 5. Per germline, CDR1 MNHNS and CDR2 SASEGT. CDR3 in amino acids: CASSESGGRKTQYF. In DNA, the CDR3 is TGTGCCAGCAGTGAGAGCGGGGGGCGCAAGACCCAGTACTTC.

The chain couples TRBV18 to TRBJ1-5; D unresolved. CDR3 length equals 13 residues. Germline V gene lookup returns CDR1 KGHSH and CDR2 LQKENI. The ends were cut back, 0 bases at V and 10 bases at J, with 10 bases in the middle. The CDR3 loop is CASSPPSGHPQHF. The CDR3 DNA is TGTGCCAGCTCACCACCAAGTGGTCATCCCCAGCATTTT.

This clonotype came up a few times. V is TRBV13 and J is TRBJ2-1, with D tentatively TRBD1 (6 bases). The germline gives CDR1 PRHDT, CDR2 FYEKMQ (reference sequence). Trimming removed 4 bases at V and 9 bases at J, with 13 bases between. This CDR3 contains 13 residues. The CDR3 nucleotides read TGTGCCAGCAGCTCCCTACAGGGAGTTGAGCAGTTCTTC. Its protein is CASSSLQGVEQFF.

The chain links TRBV27 to TRBJ2-3; D call uncertain. In germline, CDR1 is MNHEY, CDR2 SMNVEV (reference sequence). Trimming took 3 bases from V and 9 from J, leaving 16 bases between them. This CDR3 region has 14 residues. The CDR3 coding sequence is TGTGCCAGCAGTTTGCCCGACATAAACCACACGCAGTATTTT. Translating it yields CASSLPDINHTQYF.

This clonotype was counted many times. The chain carries TRBV20-1 and TRBJ2-7; 11 nucleotides agree with TRBD1. Per germline, CDR1 DFQATT and CDR2 SNEGSKA (reference sequence). The CDR3 is 13 amino acids. With 4 bases clipped from V and 4 bases from J, the junction kept 3 bases outside the gene matches. CDR3 region: CSAIGTGGYEQYF. The CDR3 coding sequence is TGCAGTGCTATCGGGACAGGGGGTTACGAGCAGTACTTC.

This clonotype was counted many times. The gene calls are TRBV6-1 and TRBJ2-5; 8 bases line up with TRBD2. Germline CDR1 and CDR2: MNHNS and SASEGT. Unmatched junction bases numbered 7, after V lost 2 bases and J lost 5 bases. The CDR3 extends over 15 amino acids. This CDR3 reads CASSELRLAGETQYF. The DNA of the CDR3 is TGTGCCAGCAGTGAACTCAGGCTAGCGGGCGAGACCCAGTACTTC.

In this sample, this clonotype turned up many times. The chain combines TRBV30 with TRBJ1-1; D is unresolved. CDR1 GTSNPN and CDR2 SVGIG come from the germline V gene (reference sequence). CDR3 size: 14 residues. The ends were cut back, 2 bases at V and 4 bases at J, with 14 bases in the middle. CDR3: CAWSRTGLSTEAFF. The CDR3 bases are TGTGCCTGGAGTAGGACGGGCTTGAGCACTGAAGCTTTCTTT. The full variable domain, with the rest looked up from reference TRBV30 and TRBJ1-1, is SQTIHQWPATLVQPVGSPLSLECTVEGTSNPNLYWYRQAAGRGLQLLFYSVGIGQISSEVPQNLSASRPQDRQFILSSKKLLLSDSGFYLCAWSRTGLSTEAFFGQGTRLTVV.

The chain carries TRBV5-8 and TRBJ2-1; TRBD2 matches 10 bases. CDR3 length: 14 amino acids. V gave up 4 bases and J gave up 13 bases; unmatched junction bases: 11. Germline V CDR1 and CDR2: SGHTS, YDEGEE. This CDR3 is CASSPVFKRGGQFF. CDR3 nucleotides: TGTGCCAGCAGCCCGGTTTTTAAGCGGGGGGGCCAGTTCTTC.

This clonotype turned up a few times. V gene TRBV27 combines with J gene TRBJ2-6; tentatively, D is TRBD2 (5 bases). The CDR3 is made up of 14 amino acids. The germline V gene has CDR1 MNHEY and CDR2 SMNVEV (reference sequence). Trimming left V 4 bases short and J 4 bases short, with 8 bases between. The CDR3 nucleotides are TGTGCCAGCAGTTCGGGGATGGGGGCCAACGTCCTGACTTTC. Amino acid sequence: CASSSGMGANVLTF.